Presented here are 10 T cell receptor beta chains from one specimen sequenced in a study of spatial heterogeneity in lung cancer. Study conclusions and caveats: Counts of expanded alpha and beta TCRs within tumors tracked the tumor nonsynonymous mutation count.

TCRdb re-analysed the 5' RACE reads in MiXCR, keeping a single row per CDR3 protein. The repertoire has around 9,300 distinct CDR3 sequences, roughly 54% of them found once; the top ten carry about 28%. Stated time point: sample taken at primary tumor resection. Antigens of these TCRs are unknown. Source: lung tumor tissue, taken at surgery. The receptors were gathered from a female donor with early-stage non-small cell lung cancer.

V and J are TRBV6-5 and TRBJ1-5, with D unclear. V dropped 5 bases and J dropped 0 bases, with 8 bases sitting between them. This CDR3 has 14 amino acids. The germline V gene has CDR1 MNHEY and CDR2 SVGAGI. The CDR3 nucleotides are TGTGCCAGCAGTCCCGGGAGTAGCAATCAGCCCCAGCATTTT. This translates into CASSPGSSNQPQHF.

CDR3 sequence (DNA): TGTGCCAGCAGCTTCGCGGGGGGGGCCACAGATACGCAGTATTTT. Translating gives CASSFAGGATDTQYF. The chain carries TRBV5-4 and TRBJ2-3; the match to TRBD2 covers 9 bases. CDR3 length: 15 amino acids. CDR1 SGHNT and CDR2 YYREEE come from the germline V gene (reference sequence). V gave up 2 bases and J gave up 2 bases; unmatched junction bases: 3.

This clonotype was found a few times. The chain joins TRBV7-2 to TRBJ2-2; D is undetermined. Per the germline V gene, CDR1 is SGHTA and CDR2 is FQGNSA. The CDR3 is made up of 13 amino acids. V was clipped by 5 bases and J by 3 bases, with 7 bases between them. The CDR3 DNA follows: TGTGCCAGCAGCAAAATACACACCGGGGAGCTGTTTTTT. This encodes CASSKIHTGELFF.

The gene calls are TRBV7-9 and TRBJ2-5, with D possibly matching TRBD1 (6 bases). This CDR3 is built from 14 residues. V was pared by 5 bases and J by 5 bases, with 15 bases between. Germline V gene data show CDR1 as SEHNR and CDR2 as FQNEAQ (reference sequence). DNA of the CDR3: TGTGCCAGCAGCCCTACAGGGATCGGGGAGACCCAGTACTTC. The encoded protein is CASSPTGIGETQYF.

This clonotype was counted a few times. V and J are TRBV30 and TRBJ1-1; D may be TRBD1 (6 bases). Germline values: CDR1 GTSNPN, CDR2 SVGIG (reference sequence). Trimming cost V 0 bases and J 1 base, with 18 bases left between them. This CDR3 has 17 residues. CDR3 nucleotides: TGTGCCTGGAGTGTACAATGGAGGGGGGGACGGAACACTGAAGCTTTCTTT. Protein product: CAWSVQWRGGRNTEAFF.

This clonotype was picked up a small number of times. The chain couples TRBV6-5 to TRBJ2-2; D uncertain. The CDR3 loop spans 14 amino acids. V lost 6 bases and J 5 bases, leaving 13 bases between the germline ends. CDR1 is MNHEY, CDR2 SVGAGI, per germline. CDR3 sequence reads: CASRVGPMTGELFF. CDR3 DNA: TGTGCCAGCAGGGTCGGACCAATGACCGGGGAGCTGTTTTTT.

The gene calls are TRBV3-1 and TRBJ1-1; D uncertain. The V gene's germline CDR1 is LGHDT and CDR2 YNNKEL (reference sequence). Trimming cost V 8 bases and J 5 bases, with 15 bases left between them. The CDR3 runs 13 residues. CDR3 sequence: CASRDWRKTEAFF. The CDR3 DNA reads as TGTGCCAGCCGCGACTGGAGGAAGACTGAAGCTTTCTTT.

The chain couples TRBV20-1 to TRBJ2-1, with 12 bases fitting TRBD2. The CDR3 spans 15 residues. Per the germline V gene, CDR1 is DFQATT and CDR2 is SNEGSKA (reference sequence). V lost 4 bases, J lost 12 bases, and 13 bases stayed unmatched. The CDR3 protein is CSAKDLAGGPRVQFF. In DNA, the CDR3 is TGCAGTGCTAAAGATCTAGCGGGAGGGCCCAGGGTGCAGTTCTTC.

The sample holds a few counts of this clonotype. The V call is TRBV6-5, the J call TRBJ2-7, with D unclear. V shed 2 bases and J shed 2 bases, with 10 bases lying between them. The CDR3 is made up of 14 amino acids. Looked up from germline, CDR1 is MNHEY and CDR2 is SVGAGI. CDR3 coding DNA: TGTGCCAGCAGTTACCGGGCCTTAACCTACGAGCAGTACTTC. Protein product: CASSYRALTYEQYF.

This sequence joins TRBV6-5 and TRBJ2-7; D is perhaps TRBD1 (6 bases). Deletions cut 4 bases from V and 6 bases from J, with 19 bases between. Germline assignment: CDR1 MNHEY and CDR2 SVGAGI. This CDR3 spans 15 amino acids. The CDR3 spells CASSSTGQPPTEQYF. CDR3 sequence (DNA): TGTGCCAGCAGTTCAACGGGACAACCCCCCACCGAGCAGTACTTC.